Listed below are T cell receptor beta chains from one sample, sequenced in a study of monozygotic twins with inflammatory bowel disease. TCRdb re-called the 5' RACE reads and catalogs CDR3 proteins one per entry, DNA excluded. In total, the table holds around 410,000 distinct CDR3 sequences. The specimen sequenced was blood. Receptors were obtained from a human donor with ulcerative colitis or Crohn's disease, or a healthy co-twin of an affected twin (not recorded which). Each CDR3 is given with its conserved first and last residue.

TRBV9	TRBJ2-2	CASQGQGDTGELFF
TRBV10-3	TRBJ1-2	CAISEGQTYHGYTF
TRBV27	TRBJ2-7	CASSLKGGHSPNYEQYF
TRBV7-8	TRBJ2-2	CASSLDGYTGELFF
TRBV7-8	TRBJ1-4	CASSLGRILTNEKLFF
TRBV5-5	TRBJ1-4	CASSLGGSGNEKLFF
TRBV19	TRBJ2-1	CASSTGVGVEQFF
TRBV7-2	TRBJ2-2	CASSPLRGENTGELFF
TRBV5-1	TRBJ1-2	CASSLARNYGYTF
TRBV4-2	TRBJ2-2	CASSQDGGSGRGAGELFF
TRBV11-2	TRBJ1-2	CASSLDRVPYGYTF
TRBV5-1	TRBJ1-1	CASSLVVGIMNTEAFF
TRBV10-3	TRBJ2-3	CAISEAMGKADTQYF
TRBV11-3	TRBJ2-3	CASPLSGASTDTQYF
TRBV27	TRBJ2-7	CASSLSTFHEQYF
TRBV7-2	TRBJ2-5	CASSLGGPGEETQYF
TRBV7-3	TRBJ2-1	CASSLLAGRAYNEQFF
TRBV10-3	TRBJ2-5	CAISEASRTDHTWTQYF
TRBV12-3/TRBV12-4	TRBJ1-1	CASSLRPGANTEAFF
TRBV6-5	TRBJ1-1	CASSYRGRGPHRGLTEAFF